The 20 T cell receptor beta chains below were found in one sample sequenced in a study of shared clonotypes between healthy human individuals. The data were produced by immunoSEQ multiplex PCR, yet TCRdb's version contains in-frame clones alone and is incomplete. The table shows about 2.2 million clones, with approximately 94% occurring only once. Naive-designated CD8 cells lacked CD45RO, were positively enriched for CCR7, and omitted terminally differentiated effector memory CD45RA+ cells. Specimen: naive CD8+ T cells from PBMCs. Receptors were obtained from a man between 18 and 29 years old in good health. Some clones in this sample may be carry-over from other donors' samples.

The chain is built from TRBV2 and TRBJ2-7; 8 bases agree with TRBD1. V shed 1 base and J 6 bases; nucleotides not matched to a gene: 5. The CDR3 has 14 amino acids. Germline assignment: CDR1 SNHLY and CDR2 FYNNEI. The CDR3 loop is CASSEGTGMGEQYF. In DNA form, the CDR3 reads TGTGCCAGCAGTGAAGGGACAGGGATGGGCGAGCAGTACTTC.

This clone was picked up one time. The J gene is TRBJ2-2, the V gene TRBV7-3, with D maybe TRBD1 (6 bases). Per germline, CDR1 SGHTA and CDR2 FQGTGA. There are 15 residues in the CDR3. The germline V and J ends were trimmed by 4 bases and 1 base, with 10 bases remaining between them. The CDR3 sequence: CASSWGHLNTGELFF. DNA for the CDR3: TGTGCCAGCAGCTGGGGACACCTGAACACCGGGGAGCTGTTTTTT.

The CDR3 DNA is TGTGCCAGCAGGGAACCGGGACGGCGAGCCACTGAAGCTTTCTTT. Residues: CASREPGRRATEAFF. V is TRBV6-5 and J is TRBJ1-1, with a weak D call TRBD1 (5 bases). The germline CDR1 and CDR2 sequences are MNHEY and SVGAGI. The V gene lost 6 bases and the J gene lost 4 bases, with 18 bases spanning the gap. The CDR3 runs to 15 residues.

The rearrangement links TRBV30 to TRBJ2-1; D is ambiguous. The germline V gene has CDR1 GTSNPN and CDR2 SVGIG (reference sequence). This CDR3 is built from 16 residues. Trimming removed 4 bases from V and 4 bases from J, with 20 bases in between. In DNA, the CDR3 is TGTGCCTGGATCCCACTCCGGGCCTTACGATACAATGAGCAGTTCTTC. The encoded protein is CAWIPLRALRYNEQFF.

This chain links TRBV4-3 with TRBJ1-2; the D gene is possibly TRBD1 (5 bases). The CDR3 length is 15 residues. Trimming stripped 0 bases from V and 5 bases from J, with 13 bases between. The germline V gene has CDR1 LGHNA and CDR2 YSLEER. Here the CDR3 DNA reads TGCGCCAGCAGCCAAGACAGGGTGGATGGATATGGCTACACCTTC. It translates to CASSQDRVDGYGYTF.

This sequence joins TRBV5-6 and TRBJ2-3; D uncertain. The CDR3 loop spans 12 amino acids. Trimming cost V 3 bases and J 8 bases, with 10 bases left between them. The germline CDR1 and CDR2 sequences are SGHDT and YYEEEE. Written as DNA, the CDR3 is TGTGCCAGCAGCTGGGTTGGCGGTACGCAGTATTTT. Translating it yields CASSWVGGTQYF.

In regard to this clone: Other DNA sequences in this specimen translate into the identical CDR3. The chain employs TRBV27 and TRBJ2-7, with 8 bases identical to TRBD1. CDR3 length equals 14 residues. V lost 3 bases to trimming and J lost 4 bases; unmatched junction nucleotides: 5. Germline V gives CDR1 MNHEY, CDR2 SMNVEV (reference sequence). The CDR3 DNA reads TGTGCCAGCAGTTTGTCCGACAGGGGTTACGAGCAGTACTTC. Its translation is CASSLSDRGYEQYF.

The rearrangement joins TRBV29-1 to TRBJ1-2; a possible D gene is TRBD1 (5 bases). The germline V gene has CDR1 SQVTM and CDR2 ANQGSEA. V lost 6 bases to trimming and J lost 4 bases, with 24 bases between them. This CDR3 has 16 amino acids. This CDR3 reads CSVYPVRIGGSYGYTF. CDR3 nucleotides: TGCAGCGTGTACCCCGTTCGAATCGGGGGAAGCTATGGCTACACCTTC.

CDR3 sequence reads: CASSQIGLPSTYEQYF. In DNA form, the CDR3 reads TGTGCCAGCAGCCAAATCGGGTTGCCTAGCACCTACGAGCAGTACTTC. The chain uses TRBV16 and TRBJ2-7; D might be TRBD2 (5 bases). V was shortened by 2 bases and J by 2 bases, with 16 bases between the two germline ends. Germline V CDR1 and CDR2: KGHSY, FQNENV. There are 16 residues in the CDR3. Combining the CDR3 with reference TRBV16 and TRBJ2-7 gives the whole variable domain GEEVAQTPKHLVRGEGQKAKLYCAPIKGHSYVFWYQQVLKNEFKFLISFQNENVFDETGMPKERFSAKCLPNSPCSLEIQATKLEDSAVYFCASSQIGLPSTYEQYFGPGTRLTVT.

This chain connects TRBV5-4 to TRBJ2-5; possibly TRBD2 for D (6 bases). The CDR3 length is 17 residues. Germline V gene data show CDR1 as SGHNT and CDR2 as YYREEE (reference sequence). V was trimmed by 6 bases and J by 3 bases, leaving 24 bases between them. CDR3 sequence (DNA): TGTGCCAGCACCCTAGTCACCGGGAGAGGGACTGAAGAGACCCAGTACTTC. This translates into CASTLVTGRGTEETQYF.

This clone was counted a single time. V is TRBV4-3 and J is TRBJ2-1, with D perhaps matching TRBD2 (6 bases). The V end was cut by 0 bases, the J end by 2 bases, with 14 bases between. From germline, CDR1 is LGHNA and CDR2 YSLEER. The CDR3 totals 17 residues. The CDR3 sequence: CASSQDAVSGTYNEQFF. CDR3 nucleotide sequence: TGCGCCAGCAGCCAAGATGCGGTTAGCGGAACCTACAATGAGCAGTTCTTC.

The chain links TRBV7-8 to TRBJ2-5, with 7 bases matching TRBD1. Unmatched junction bases numbered 3, after V lost 3 bases and J lost 2 bases. Germline V gives CDR1 SGHVS, CDR2 FQNEAQ. The CDR3 spans 14 residues. The CDR3 nucleotides are TGTGCCAGCAGCTTGGGACAGTTTCAAGAGACCCAGTACTTC. This translates into CASSLGQFQETQYF.

The CDR3 here is CASSPLAGLRDTQYF. The CDR3 DNA follows: TGTGCCAGCAGCCCCCTCGCGGGGTTGAGAGATACGCAGTATTTT. The J gene is TRBJ2-3, the V gene TRBV7-8; the D gene is possibly TRBD2 (6 bases). Germline CDR1 SGHVS, CDR2 FQNEAQ. Trimming took 5 bases from V and 5 from J, leaving 17 bases between them. The CDR3 has 15 amino acids.

The genes are TRBV13 and TRBJ2-2, with 9 bases matching TRBD2. From germline, CDR1 is PRHDT and CDR2 FYEKMQ (reference sequence). There are 16 residues in the CDR3. The junction had 11 bases not matched to a gene; V was cut back by 5 bases and J by 7 bases. The CDR3: CASSGPRREGLGELFF. In DNA form, the CDR3 reads TGTGCCAGCAGCGGGCCGCGGCGGGAGGGCCTCGGGGAGCTGTTTTTT.

The V call is TRBV7-2, the J call TRBJ2-7; 8 bases map to TRBD1. With V trimmed by 1 base and J by 2 bases, 4 bases remained unmatched. Germline CDR1 SGHTA, CDR2 FQGNSA. This CDR3 spans 15 amino acids. The CDR3, as DNA: TGTGCCAGCAGCTTAGAGGGACAGGAGGCCTACGAGCAGTACTTC. Its translation is CASSLEGQEAYEQYF.

The chain is built from TRBV11-2 and TRBJ2-3; TRBD2 is a possible D gene (5 bases). Germline-derived CDR1 and CDR2 are SGHAT and FQNNGV. CDR3 size: 14 residues. V was clipped by 5 bases and J by 0 bases, with 9 bases between them. The CDR3 region has the DNA TGTGCCAGCAGCGGACGGGGAAGCACAGATACGCAGTATTTT. It codes for CASSGRGSTDTQYF.

With respect to this clone: The same CDR3 also results from other DNA sequences found in this sample. This chain links TRBV5-5 with TRBJ1-2; tentatively, D is TRBD1 (5 bases). This CDR3 spans 12 amino acids. Germline CDR1 is SGHKS and CDR2 is YYEKEE (reference sequence). V shed 4 bases and J shed 4 bases, with 8 bases lying between them. The CDR3 loop reads CASSLGLYGYTF. CDR3 nucleotides: TGTGCCAGCAGCCTGGGACTCTATGGCTACACCTTC.

This clone came up once. This sequence joins TRBV15 and TRBJ2-7; 8 positions match TRBD2. The germline V gene encodes CDR1 LNHNV and CDR2 YYDKDF (reference sequence). Losses at the gene ends were 1 base for V and 5 bases for J; bases not matched to a gene: 7. There are 15 residues in the CDR3. CDR3 residues: CATSRVPGGVHEQYF. DNA of the CDR3: TGTGCCACCAGCAGAGTTCCGGGAGGGGTCCACGAGCAGTACTTC.

The V gene is TRBV4-1, the J gene TRBJ2-7; D is unclear. Trimming cost V 1 base and J 2 bases, with 9 bases left between them. The CDR3 consists of 14 residues. CDR1 MGHRA and CDR2 YSYEKL come from the germline V gene. CDR3 sequence: CASSQGPEAYEQYF. The DNA of the CDR3 is TGCGCCAGCAGCCAAGGTCCCGAAGCCTACGAGCAGTACTTC.

With respect to this clone: At the DNA level, this CDR3 is encoded by other sequences in the same sample as well. The genes are TRBV7-9 and TRBJ2-7, with a weak D call TRBD2 (5 bases). V was pared by 5 bases and J by 3 bases, with 8 bases between. The germline gives CDR1 SEHNR, CDR2 FQNEAQ (reference sequence). This CDR3 is 12 amino acids long. This CDR3 reads CASSPGNYEQYF. In DNA form, the CDR3 reads TGTGCCAGCAGCCCCGGGAACTACGAGCAGTACTTC.